The clone carrying this TCR beta chain appeared once. These data come from a study of blood T cell repertoires in COVID-19. For the study at large: From the United States, Italy and Spain came samples of acute and convalescent COVID-19.

Authors' analysis steps: How many nucleated cells were present was estimated from reference gene primer amplification. The assay was immunoSEQ multiplex PCR, and TCRdb's table has in-frame clones only and misses some. Clone size and the V and J calls come from that table; the DNA yielded D and trimming. The sample lists around 40,000 clones, about 82% occurring once. The germline V gene has CDR1 SGHNT and CDR2 YYREEE (reference sequence). CDR3 length: 15 residues. V lost 4 bases, J lost 5 bases, and 8 bases stayed unmatched. Sequencing was done on a sample of peripheral blood. The origin of this receptor is a human donor in a cohort sampled during active COVID-19. The V and J genes are TRBV5-4 and TRBJ2-1, with 8 nucleotides matching TRBD2. CDR3 protein: CASSPGGAGDNEQFF. CDR3 DNA: TGTGCCAGCAGCCCCGGGGGAGCGGGAGACAATGAGCAGTTCTTC.